Listed below are T cell receptor beta chains from one sample, sequenced in a study of blood T cell repertoires in COVID-19. Sequenced by immunoSEQ multiplex PCR; TCRdb stores in-frame clones only, minus some. The sample holds 200,000 or so clones, 70% to 90% seen once. Input material: peripheral blood. These TCRs come from a middle-aged woman who had recovered from COVID-19. The CDR3 runs from the conserved cysteine through the conserved F or W. A D gene is named only where the DNA matches it firmly. Clone sizes are given selectively: once, few, many, or a class where the clone is expanded.

size	V	J	D	DNA	CDR3
.	TRBV10-3	TRBJ1-4	.	TGTGCCACCCAGTTAGGGGCCAAGGGTGAAAAACTGTTTTTT	CATQLGAKGEKLFF
.	TRBV19	TRBJ1-2	.	TGTGCCAGTAGTCTTACAGGGAAACACTATGGCTACACCTTC	CASSLTGKHYGYTF
.	TRBV7-2	TRBJ2-1	TRBD1	TGTGCCAGCAGCTGGGGGACAGGTTACAATGAGCAGTTCTTC	CASSWGTGYNEQFF
.	TRBV9	TRBJ1-3	.	TGTGCCAGCAGCCCCTCCCTTGAGGGATACACCATATATTTT	CASSPSLEGYTIYF
.	TRBV3-1/TRBV3-2	TRBJ2-1	.	TGTGCCAGCAGCGACCGGGACTGGGGGGATCCTGAGCAGTTCTTC	CASSDRDWGDPEQFF
few	TRBV7-9	TRBJ2-7	.	TGTGCCAGCAACCGGGGCTACGAGCAGTACTTC	CASNRGYEQYF
few	TRBV6-5	TRBJ2-4	TRBD1	TGTGCCAGCAGGGCAGACAGGGTAGGGTTCGTTCAGTACTTC	CASRADRVGFVQYF
once	TRBV30	TRBJ2-2	.	TGTGCCCGGAAAAGCGGTGGTGGGGGGACCGGGGAGCTGTTTTTT	CARKSGGGGTGELFF
few	TRBV7-2	TRBJ2-2	.	TGTGCCAGCAGCGTCCGGCGGGTGGGCGGGGAGCTGTTTTTT	CASSVRRVGGELFF
.	TRBV5-1	TRBJ2-7	TRBD2	TGCGCCAGCAGTCTAAGGACTAGCGGGAGGTTCGGCGAGCAGTACTTC	CASSLRTSGRFGEQYF
.	TRBV19	TRBJ2-1	TRBD2	TGTGCCAGTAGTTCCCACCGCGGACTAGCGGGAGGCCCTGAGCAGTTCTTC	CASSSHRGLAGGPEQFF
.	TRBV6-5	TRBJ2-7	TRBD1	TGTGCCAGCAGTTACAGTACCGGACAGGGTTCCCACGAGCAGTACTTC	CASSYSTGQGSHEQYF
.	TRBV2	TRBJ1-1	.	TGTGCCAGCAGTGCCCCGACATTCGGCACTGAAGCTTTCTTT	CASSAPTFGTEAFF
.	TRBV28	TRBJ2-7	TRBD1	TGTGCCAGCAGTGATCGGACAGGGAATAACGAGCAGTACTTC	CASSDRTGNNEQYF
once	TRBV13	TRBJ1-1	TRBD1	TGTGCCAGCAGCTCCAGGGGGATGAACACTGAAGCTTTCTTT	CASSSRGMNTEAFF
once	TRBV19	TRBJ1-2	TRBD1	TGTGCCAGTAGTAGAACCGGGACAGACTCTAACTATGGCTACACCTTC	CASSRTGTDSNYGYTF
.	TRBV10-3	TRBJ1-1	TRBD1	TGTGCCATCGGAGGGACAGGGGCCTCCGGGACTGAAGCTTTCTTT	CAIGGTGASGTEAFF
.	TRBV7-2	TRBJ1-5	TRBD1	TGTGCCAGCAGCTCACAGGGGGGTCATAGCAATCAGCCCCAGCATTTT	CASSSQGGHSNQPQHF
.	TRBV19	TRBJ2-1	.	TGTGCCAGTAGCGCCGGGACTCCAGGGAATGAGCAGTTCTTC	CASSAGTPGNEQFF
.	TRBV7-8	TRBJ2-7	TRBD2	TGTGCCAGCAGCCTCGGACTAGCGGGAAACTACGAGCAGTACTTC	CASSLGLAGNYEQYF
.	TRBV2	TRBJ2-7	.	TGTGCCAGCGGGAGTATCCGATACGAGCAGTACTTC	CASGSIRYEQYF
.	TRBV6-5	TRBJ1-6	TRBD1	TGTGCCAGCAGTTACCAGGGACAGGGCTATTCACCCCTCCACTTT	CASSYQGQGYSPLHF
.	TRBV4-1	TRBJ1-1	TRBD1	TGCGCCAGCAGCCTAGCCACAGGACAGGGGTTGTCTGAAGCTTTCTTT	CASSLATGQGLSEAFF
once	TRBV30	TRBJ2-3	TRBD2	TGTGCCTGGAGTTTGGGACTAGTGGCGGGTACAGATACGCAGTATTTT	CAWSLGLVAGTDTQYF
.	TRBV19	TRBJ1-5	.	TGTGCCAGTAGTTTTGGGGGGGGCGGTGATCAGCCCCAGCATTTT	CASSFGGGGDQPQHF
.	TRBV5-5	TRBJ1-4	.	TGTGCCAGCAGCTTCTGGGGAGGGAGTGCAACTAATGAAAAACTGTTTTTT	CASSFWGGSATNEKLFF